One sample yielded the 24 T cell receptor beta chains listed below, sequenced in a study of control samples from healthy donors and cancer patients. Assay: immunoSEQ multiplex PCR; the TCRdb copy retains only in-frame clones and omits some. Among about 220,000 clones, just under 95% were seen once, and the ten largest hold more than 1.3%. Material: blood. These receptors came from a man in his forties or fifties in good health.

This clone was observed a single time. The chain couples TRBV7-9 to TRBJ1-2; 7 positions agree with TRBD1. The CDR3 spans 15 residues. J was trimmed by 8 bases and V by 5 bases; bases with no gene match: 14. The germline CDR1 and CDR2 sequences are SEHNR and FQNEAQ (reference sequence). The CDR3 loop is CASSPQGEGAGGYTF. CDR3 in DNA: TGTGCCAGCAGCCCCCAAGGGGAGGGGGCTGGCGGCTACACCTTC.

V is TRBV6-7 and J is TRBJ1-4; tentatively, D is TRBD1 (6 bases). TRBV6-7 is reported as an ORF; its role is uncertain. The V gene lost 1 base and the J gene lost 8 bases, with 11 bases spanning the gap. The CDR3 extends over 14 amino acids. CDR3 in amino acids: CASSYLGAEEKLFF. The CDR3 DNA reads as TGTGCCAGCAGTTACTTGGGGGCAGAAGAAAAACTGTTTTTT.

DNA for the CDR3: TGTGCCTGGAGTGTAACGGGGGACGCTGAAGCTTTCTTT. Amino acids: CAWSVTGDAEAFF. V and J are TRBV30 and TRBJ1-1, with D perhaps matching TRBD1 (5 bases). V was shortened by 0 bases and J by 6 bases, with 11 bases between the two germline ends. Germline V lookup: CDR1 GTSNPN, CDR2 SVGIG (reference sequence). The CDR3 extends over 13 amino acids.

The V call is TRBV18, the J call TRBJ1-6, with D uncertain. With 2 bases removed from V and 8 bases from J, the gap between germline ends came to 10 bases. Germline loops: CDR1 KGHSH, CDR2 LQKENI. The CDR3 extends over 14 amino acids. This CDR3 is CASSPEAGYSPLHF. The CDR3 nucleotides read TGTGCCAGCTCACCAGAGGCAGGTTATTCACCCCTCCACTTT.

The chain links TRBV28 to TRBJ1-4; the D gene is possibly TRBD1 (6 bases). The CDR3 has 15 residues. Germline V gene data show CDR1 as MDHEN and CDR2 as SYDVKM. With 4 bases removed from V and 3 bases from J, the gap between germline ends came to 12 bases. CDR3 coding DNA: TGTGCCAGCAGTTCGTGGGGGGCCGCTAATGAAAAACTGTTTTTT. Amino acids: CASSSWGAANEKLFF.

V and J are TRBV5-1 and TRBJ2-1; D not resolved. Trimming shortened V by 0 bases and J by 8 bases, and 12 bases separated the two germline ends. The CDR3 spans 14 residues. Germline V CDR1 and CDR2: SGHRS, YFSETQ. This CDR3 is CASSLASGSYEQFF. The CDR3 DNA follows: TGCGCCAGCAGCTTGGCCTCAGGTTCCTATGAGCAGTTCTTC.

This chain joins TRBV5-1 and TRBJ1-2; D gene uncertain. Germline CDR1 and CDR2: SGHRS and YFSETQ. Trimming shortened V by 4 bases and J by 4 bases, and 17 bases separated the two germline ends. This CDR3 spans 15 amino acids. The CDR3 here is CASSPRGTPLYGYTF. DNA for the CDR3: TGCGCCAGCAGCCCTCGGGGAACCCCACTCTATGGCTACACCTTC.

This clone was observed once. V gene TRBV5-8 combines with J gene TRBJ1-2, with a possible D match to TRBD1 (6 bases). Trimming pared 0 bases from V and 4 bases from J, leaving 19 bases between. CDR3 length: 17 amino acids. Germline V lookup: CDR1 SGHTS, CDR2 YDEGEE. CDR3 loop: CASSLGLPLGALYGYTF. In DNA form, the CDR3 reads TGTGCCAGCAGCTTGGGGTTGCCGCTGGGGGCCCTCTATGGCTACACCTTC.

This sequence joins TRBV5-6 and TRBJ2-5, with D possibly matching TRBD1 (7 bases). The CDR3 is 12 residues long. Trimming left V 7 bases short and J 5 bases short, with 12 bases between. Per the germline V gene, CDR1 is SGHDT and CDR2 is YYEEEE. The DNA for the CDR3 is TGTGCCAGCGGACCAGGGGGGGAGACCCAGTACTTC. Encoded protein: CASGPGGETQYF.

The chain employs TRBV6-6 and TRBJ2-1, with a possible D match to TRBD2 (5 bases). CDR1 and CDR2 from the germline V gene are MNHNY and SVGAGI (reference sequence). Trimming removed 6 bases from V and 8 bases from J, with 11 bases in between. The CDR3 has 12 amino acids. The CDR3 reads CASRGVVYEQFF. The CDR3 DNA follows: TGTGCCAGCAGGGGAGTTGTCTATGAGCAGTTCTTC.

The gene calls are TRBV4-1 and TRBJ1-2, with D possibly TRBD1 on 6 matching bases. This CDR3 spans 15 amino acids. CDR1 MGHRA and CDR2 YSYEKL come from the germline V gene. Trimming removed 1 base from V and 2 bases from J, with 11 bases in between. The CDR3 DNA is TGCGCCAGCAGCCAAGGCCCACAGGGAAACTATGGCTACACCTTC. Translated, it gives CASSQGPQGNYGYTF.

The chain combines TRBV2 with TRBJ1-4; 7 bases map to TRBD1. V gave up 8 bases and J gave up 2 bases; unmatched junction bases: 8. There are 15 residues in the CDR3. The germline gives CDR1 SNHLY, CDR2 FYNNEI. The CDR3 DNA reads as TGTGCCAGCGACGACAGGGACGCTACTAATGAAAAACTGTTTTTT. This encodes CASDDRDATNEKLFF.

The chain carries TRBV7-3 and TRBJ1-1; no firm D call. V dropped 1 base and J dropped 3 bases, with 12 bases sitting between them. CDR1 SGHTA and CDR2 FQGTGA come from the germline V gene. The CDR3 has 15 amino acids. CDR3 amino acids: CASSLRRGSDTEAFF. The CDR3 DNA is TGTGCCAGCAGCTTAAGACGGGGAAGTGACACTGAAGCTTTCTTT. Full variable domain (missing parts from reference TRBV7-3 and TRBJ1-1): GAGVSQTPSNKVTEKGKYVELRCDPISGHTALYWYRQSLGQGPEFLIYFQGTGAADDSGLPNDRFFAVRPEGSVSTLKIQRTERGDSAVYLCASSLRRGSDTEAFFGQGTRLTVV.

This CDR3 reads CASSRTSRRDTQYF. CDR3 sequence (DNA): TGTGCCAGCAGTCGGACTAGCCGGAGAGATACGCAGTATTTT. V is TRBV2 and J is TRBJ2-3; 8 nucleotides agree with TRBD2. CDR3 length: 14 amino acids. CDR1 is SNHLY, CDR2 FYNNEI, per germline. Unmatched junction bases numbered 6, after V lost 5 bases and J lost 5 bases. Full variable domain (rest looked up from reference TRBV2 and TRBJ2-3): EPEVTQTPSHQVTQMGQEVILRCVPISNHLYFYWYRQILGQKVEFLVSFYNNEISEKSEIFDDQFSVERPDGSNFTLKIRSTKLEDSAMYFCASSRTSRRDTQYFGPGTRLTVL.

The chain is built from TRBV9 and TRBJ1-2; 7 bases agree with TRBD1. Losses at the gene ends were 0 bases for V and 4 bases for J; bases not matched to a gene: 6. Germline V gives CDR1 SGDLS, CDR2 YYNGEE. The CDR3 totals 15 residues. CDR3 DNA sequence: TGTGCCAGCAGCGTAGCTGACAGGGTCGGCTATGGCTACACCTTC. Its translation is CASSVADRVGYGYTF.

The rearrangement joins TRBV6-6 to TRBJ1-2, with TRBD1 matching 8 bases. J gave up 4 bases and V 5 bases, and 12 bases lay outside the gene matches. The length of the CDR3 is 16 residues. CDR1 and CDR2 from the germline V gene are MNHNY and SVGAGI (reference sequence). CDR3 nucleotide sequence: TGTGCCAGCAGTCCGGATGGACAGGGTCACGTCTATGGCTACACCTTC. As protein: CASSPDGQGHVYGYTF.

DNA for the CDR3: TGTGCCAGCAGTTATTCCGGGACAGGGGAAGAGACCCAGTACTTC. As protein: CASSYSGTGEETQYF. The chain couples TRBV6-6 to TRBJ2-5, with 10 bases aligning to TRBD1. Per germline, CDR1 MNHNY and CDR2 SVGAGI (reference sequence). V shed 3 bases and J 3 bases; nucleotides not matched to a gene: 4. The CDR3 is 15 residues long.

Regarding this clone: Different DNA sequences within this sample yield the same CDR3. The DNA of the CDR3 is TGCGCCAGCAGCTTGGGGGGCTCTGGAAACACCATATATTTT. Amino acids: CASSLGGSGNTIYF. The chain links TRBV5-1 to TRBJ1-3; D not resolved. The CDR3 is 14 residues long. V was clipped by 0 bases and J by 0 bases, with 4 bases between them. CDR1 is SGHRS, CDR2 YFSETQ, per germline.

The CDR3 is CASSLGGWRTGELFF. The CDR3 DNA sequence: TGTGCCAGCAGTCTAGGGGGTTGGAGAACCGGGGAGCTGTTTTTT. The rearrangement joins TRBV28 to TRBJ2-2; a possible D gene is TRBD1 (6 bases). This CDR3 is 15 amino acids long. Germline CDR1 MDHEN, CDR2 SYDVKM. Trimming took off 5 bases at V and 5 bases at J, with 15 bases between the two ends.

This clone was detected once. The J gene is TRBJ2-5, the V gene TRBV19, with D maybe TRBD1 (6 bases). Germline CDR1 is LNHDA and CDR2 is SQIVND (reference sequence). This CDR3 comprises 14 residues. V dropped 8 bases and J dropped 9 bases, with 22 bases sitting between them. The chain's CDR3 is CASGGQGYQAAQYF. CDR3 sequence (DNA): TGTGCCAGTGGGGGCCAGGGGTACCAGGCGGCCCAGTACTTC.

V is TRBV29-1 and J is TRBJ2-7, with D hard to call. Germline values: CDR1 SQVTM, CDR2 ANQGSEA. The CDR3 covers 12 residues. V gave up 4 bases and J gave up 2 bases, with 9 bases separating them. The CDR3 protein is CSVGGFTYEQYF. Here the CDR3 DNA reads TGCAGCGTTGGGGGATTTACCTACGAGCAGTACTTC.

The chain carries TRBV28 and TRBJ1-4; 7 bases are shared with TRBD1. The germline CDR1 and CDR2 sequences are MDHEN and SYDVKM. V shed 3 bases, J shed 6 bases, and the junction held 7 bases outside the gene matches. This CDR3 has 15 amino acids. The CDR3 DNA follows: TGTGCCAGCAGTTTCAGGGGGACCAGAGATGAAAAACTGTTTTTT. Protein sequence: CASSFRGTRDEKLFF.

J is TRBJ2-6 and V is TRBV28; no firm D call. Trimming pared 7 bases from V and 13 bases from J, leaving 17 bases between. The CDR3 sequence is 13 residues long. CDR1 is MDHEN and CDR2 is SYDVKM in the germline V gene. CDR3 region: CASTPDGLDVLTF. The CDR3 DNA reads TGTGCCAGCACCCCGGACGGGCTGGATGTCCTGACTTTC.

The chain is built from TRBV6-6 and TRBJ1-1; D is uncertain. Germline V CDR1 and CDR2: MNHNY, SVGAGI (reference sequence). V lost 5 bases and J 0 bases, leaving 10 bases between the germline ends. The CDR3 runs to 14 residues. The CDR3 nucleotides are TGTGCCAGCAGTGACGGACCGATGAACACTGAAGCTTTCTTT. Amino acid sequence: CASSDGPMNTEAFF.